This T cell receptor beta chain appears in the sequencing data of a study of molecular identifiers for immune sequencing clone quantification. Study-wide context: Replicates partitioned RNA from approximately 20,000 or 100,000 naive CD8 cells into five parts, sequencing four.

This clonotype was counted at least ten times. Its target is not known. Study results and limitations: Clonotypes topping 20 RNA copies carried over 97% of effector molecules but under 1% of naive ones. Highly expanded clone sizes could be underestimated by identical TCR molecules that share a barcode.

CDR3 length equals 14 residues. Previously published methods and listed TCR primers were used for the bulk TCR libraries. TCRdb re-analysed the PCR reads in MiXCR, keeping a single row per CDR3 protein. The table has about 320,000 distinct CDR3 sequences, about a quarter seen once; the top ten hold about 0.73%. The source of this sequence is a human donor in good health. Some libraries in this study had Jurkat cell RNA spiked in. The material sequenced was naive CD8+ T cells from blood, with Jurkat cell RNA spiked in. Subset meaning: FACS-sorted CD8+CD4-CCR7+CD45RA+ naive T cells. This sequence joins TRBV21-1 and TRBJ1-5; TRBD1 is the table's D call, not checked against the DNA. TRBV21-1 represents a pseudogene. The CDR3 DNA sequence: TGTGCCAGCAGCGGGTCCCGAAGCAATCAGCCCCAGCATTTT. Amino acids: CASSGSRSNQPQHF.